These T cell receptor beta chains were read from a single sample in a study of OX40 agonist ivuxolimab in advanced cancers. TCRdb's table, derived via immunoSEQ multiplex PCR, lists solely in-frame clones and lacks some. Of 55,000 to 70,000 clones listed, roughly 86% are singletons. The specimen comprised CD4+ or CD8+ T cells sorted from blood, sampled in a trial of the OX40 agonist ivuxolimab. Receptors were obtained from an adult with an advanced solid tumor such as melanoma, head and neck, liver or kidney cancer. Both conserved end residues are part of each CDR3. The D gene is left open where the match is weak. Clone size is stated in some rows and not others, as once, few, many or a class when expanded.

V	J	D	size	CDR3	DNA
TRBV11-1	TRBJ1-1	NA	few	CASSRGARNTEAFF	TGTGCCAGCAGCAGAGGGGCAAGGAACACTGAAGCTTTCTTT
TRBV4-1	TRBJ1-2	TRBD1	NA	CASSERLGGQGGYGYTF	TGCGCCAGCAGCGAACGCCTGGGGGGACAGGGGGGGTATGGCTACACCTTC
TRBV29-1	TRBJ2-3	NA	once	CGVVVRRGADTQYF	TGCGGCGTCGTAGTGCGGCGTGGCGCAGATACGCAGTATTTT
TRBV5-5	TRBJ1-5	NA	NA	CASSWFGEPQHF	TGTGCCAGCAGCTGGTTCGGGGAGCCCCAGCATTTT
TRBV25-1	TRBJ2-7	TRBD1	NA	CASRRAGGSYEQYF	TGTGCCAGCCGGCGGGCAGGGGGCTCCTACGAGCAGTACTTC
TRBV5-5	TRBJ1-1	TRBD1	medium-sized	CASSSTTGANTEAFF	TGTGCCAGCAGCTCCACTACAGGGGCGAACACTGAAGCTTTCTTT
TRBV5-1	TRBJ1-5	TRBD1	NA	CASSEGTAFDQPQHF	TGCGCCAGCAGCGAAGGGACAGCCTTTGATCAGCCCCAGCATTTT
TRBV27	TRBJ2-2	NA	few	CASSLSGIWGELFF	TGTGCCAGCAGTTTATCGGGGATTTGGGGGGAGCTGTTTTTT
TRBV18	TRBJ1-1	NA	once	CASSRTETRGAFF	TGTGCCAGCTCACGAACAGAGACTCGGGGGGCTTTCTTT
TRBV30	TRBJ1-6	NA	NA	CAGRRSINSPLHF	TGTGCCGGCCGACGGTCCATTAATTCACCCCTCCACTTT
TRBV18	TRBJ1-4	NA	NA	CATPGGGNEKLFF	TGTGCCACCCCGGGGGGGGGAAATGAAAAACTGTTTTTT
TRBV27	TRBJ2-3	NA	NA	CASSLSRASTDTQYF	TGTGCCAGCAGTTTATCAAGAGCTAGCACAGATACGCAGTATTTT
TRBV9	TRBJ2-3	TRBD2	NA	CASSPGLAGGISITDTQYF	TGTGCCAGCAGCCCGGGACTAGCGGGGGGAATAAGCATCACAGATACGCAGTATTTT
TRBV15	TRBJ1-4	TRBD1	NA	CATSRETGGSYNEKLFF	TGTGCCACCAGCAGGGAGACAGGGGGCTCCTATAATGAAAAACTGTTTTTT
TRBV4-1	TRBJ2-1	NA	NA	CASSQVDLISYNEQFF	TGCGCCAGCAGCCAAGTAGATCTTATCTCCTACAATGAGCAGTTCTTC
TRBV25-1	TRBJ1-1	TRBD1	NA	CASSDDFRQGRRGTEAFF	TGTGCCAGCAGTGATGATTTCAGACAGGGCCGGAGGGGCACTGAAGCTTTCTTT
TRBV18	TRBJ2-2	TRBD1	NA	CASSPILGQGLSTGELFF	TGTGCCAGCTCACCCATCCTGGGACAGGGGCTTTCCACCGGGGAGCTGTTTTTT
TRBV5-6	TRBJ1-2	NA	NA	CASSLARARGYTF	TGTGCCAGCAGCTTGGCCAGGGCCCGAGGCTACACCTTC
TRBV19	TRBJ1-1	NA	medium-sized	CASSTEMNTEAFF	TGTGCCAGTAGCACGGAAATGAACACTGAAGCTTTCTTT
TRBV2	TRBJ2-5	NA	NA	CASAQLVTGETQYF	TGTGCCAGCGCGCAACTGGTTACGGGGGAGACCCAGTACTTC
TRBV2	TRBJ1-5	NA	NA	CASTRDRATNQPQHF	TGTGCCAGCACCCGGGACCGGGCCACTAATCAGCCCCAGCATTTT
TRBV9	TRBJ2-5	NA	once	CASSVGLGQQETQYF	TGTGCCAGCAGCGTAGGACTAGGGCAACAAGAGACCCAGTACTTC
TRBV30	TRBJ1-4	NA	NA	CAWSRFGKGFHPGMTNEKLFF	TGTGCCTGGAGTCGCTTTGGGAAGGGCTTCCACCCTGGCATGACTAATGAAAAACTGTTTTTT
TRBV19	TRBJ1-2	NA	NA	CAIKSGTMGGLYGYTF	TGTGCCATCAAGTCCGGAACTATGGGGGGTCTCTATGGCTACACCTTC
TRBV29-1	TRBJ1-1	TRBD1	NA	CSAATGLNTEAFF	TGCAGCGCAGCGACAGGGTTGAACACTGAAGCTTTCTTT
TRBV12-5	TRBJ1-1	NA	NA	CASGLRTGTEAFF	TGTGCTAGTGGTTTGCGTACAGGCACTGAAGCTTTCTTT
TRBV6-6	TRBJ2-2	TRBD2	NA	CASMIAGGTGELFF	TGTGCCAGCATGATAGCGGGGGGTACCGGGGAGCTGTTTTTT
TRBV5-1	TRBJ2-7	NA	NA	CASSLTAAVEQYF	TGCGCCAGCAGCTTGACAGCAGCGGTCGAGCAGTACTTC
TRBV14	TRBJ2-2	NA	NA	CASSQDLGIGELFF	TGTGCCAGCAGCCAAGATCTGGGGATCGGGGAGCTGTTTTTT
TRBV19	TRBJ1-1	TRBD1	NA	CASSPGQGLGVNTEAFF	TGTGCCAGTAGTCCGGGACAGGGCCTGGGGGTGAACACTGAAGCTTTCTTT
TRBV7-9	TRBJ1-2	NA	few	CASSLRDPGGGYTF	TGTGCCAGCAGCTTGAGGGACCCGGGGGGTGGCTACACCTTC
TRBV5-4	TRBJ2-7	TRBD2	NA	CASSSGGASGDWTSYEQYF	TGTGCCAGCAGCTCCGGGGGAGCTAGCGGGGACTGGACCTCCTACGAGCAGTACTTC
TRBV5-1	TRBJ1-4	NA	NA	CASSTEGANEKLFF	TGCGCCAGCAGCACCGAGGGTGCCAATGAAAAACTGTTTTTT
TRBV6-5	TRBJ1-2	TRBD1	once	CASSSPGQGVNYGYTF	TGTGCCAGCAGTTCTCCGGGACAGGGGGTGAACTATGGCTACACCTTC
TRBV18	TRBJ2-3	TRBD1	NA	CASSPSGQGGTDTQYF	TGTGCCAGCTCACCCTCCGGACAGGGCGGCACAGATACGCAGTATTTT
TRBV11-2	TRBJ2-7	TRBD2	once	CASSFGLAGGNSEQYF	TGTGCCAGCAGCTTTGGACTAGCGGGGGGGAACAGCGAGCAGTACTTC
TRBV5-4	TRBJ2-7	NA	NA	CASNRQDSYEQYF	TGTGCCAGCAACCGACAGGACTCCTACGAGCAGTACTTC
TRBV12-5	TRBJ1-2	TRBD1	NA	CASGLDRDRNYGYTF	TGTGCTAGTGGTTTGGACCGGGACAGGAACTATGGCTACACCTTC
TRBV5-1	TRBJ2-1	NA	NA	CASSLEGVGEQFF	TGCGCCAGCAGCTTAGAAGGGGTTGGTGAGCAGTTCTTC
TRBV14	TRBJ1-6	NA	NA	CASSRLGARNSPLHF	TGTGCCAGCAGCCGTTTGGGGGCGCGTAATTCACCCCTCCACTTT
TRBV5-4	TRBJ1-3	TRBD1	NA	CASSLMAGGTGNTIYF	TGTGCCAGCAGCTTGATGGCAGGGGGAACTGGAAACACCATATATTTT
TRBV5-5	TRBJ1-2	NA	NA	CASSLGYVNYGYTF	TGTGCCAGCAGCTTGGGGTACGTCAACTATGGCTACACCTTC
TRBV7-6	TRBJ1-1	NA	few	CASSLVGVAEAFF	TGTGCCAGCAGCTTAGTCGGGGTGGCTGAAGCTTTCTTT
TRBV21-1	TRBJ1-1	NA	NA	CASSKGGIPGGAFF	TGTGCCAGCAGCAAAGGGGGGATCCCAGGAGGAGCTTTCTTT
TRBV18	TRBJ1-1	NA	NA	CASSGQVNTEAFF	TGTGCCAGCTCGGGCCAGGTGAACACTGAAGCTTTCTTT
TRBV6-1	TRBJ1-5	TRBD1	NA	CASSEQDRRNQPQHF	TGTGCCAGCAGTGAACAGGACAGGAGAAATCAGCCCCAGCATTTT